This entry describes one T cell receptor (beta chain). Its antigen is not identified. CDR1 is MNHEY, CDR2 SVGAGI, per germline. Trimming cost V 4 bases and J 5 bases, with 15 bases left between them. The CDR3 has 14 residues. Sequencing of TCRbeta CDR3 at survey depth gave sequences and template counts. TCRdb's table, derived via immunoSEQ multiplex PCR, lists solely in-frame clones and lacks some. The sample has around 24,000 clones; 91% are singletons. The sample belongs to a study of tissue T cells after allogeneic stem cell transplantation. The study, taken as a whole, reports: Tissue-detected TCR repertoire was only partly captured by blood and spleen T cells.

The source material was blood, sampled before transplantation. The receptor comes from a male donor aged 60 or over who later had graft-versus-host disease after an allogeneic stem cell transplant. The V gene is TRBV6-5, the J gene TRBJ2-7, with D perhaps given as TRBD1 or TRBD2 (5 bases each). The CDR3 loop reads CASSSGPPQNEQYF. The CDR3 DNA sequence: TGTGCCAGCAGTTCGGGACCCCCACAGAACGAGCAGTACTTC.